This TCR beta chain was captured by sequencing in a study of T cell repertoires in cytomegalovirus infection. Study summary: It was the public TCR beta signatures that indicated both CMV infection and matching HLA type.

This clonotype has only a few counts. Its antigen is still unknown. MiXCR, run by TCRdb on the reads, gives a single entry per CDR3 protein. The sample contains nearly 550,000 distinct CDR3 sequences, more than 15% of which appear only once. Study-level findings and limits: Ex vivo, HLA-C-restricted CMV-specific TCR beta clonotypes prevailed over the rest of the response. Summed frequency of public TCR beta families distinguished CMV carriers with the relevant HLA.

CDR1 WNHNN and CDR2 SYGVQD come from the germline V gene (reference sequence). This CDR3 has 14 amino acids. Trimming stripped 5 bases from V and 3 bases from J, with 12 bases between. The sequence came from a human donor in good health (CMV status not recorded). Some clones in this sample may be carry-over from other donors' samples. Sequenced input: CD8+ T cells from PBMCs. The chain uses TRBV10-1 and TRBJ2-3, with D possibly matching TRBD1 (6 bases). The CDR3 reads CASSWSQGTDTQYF. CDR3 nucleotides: TGCGCCAGCAGTTGGTCGCAGGGGACAGATACGCAGTATTTT.